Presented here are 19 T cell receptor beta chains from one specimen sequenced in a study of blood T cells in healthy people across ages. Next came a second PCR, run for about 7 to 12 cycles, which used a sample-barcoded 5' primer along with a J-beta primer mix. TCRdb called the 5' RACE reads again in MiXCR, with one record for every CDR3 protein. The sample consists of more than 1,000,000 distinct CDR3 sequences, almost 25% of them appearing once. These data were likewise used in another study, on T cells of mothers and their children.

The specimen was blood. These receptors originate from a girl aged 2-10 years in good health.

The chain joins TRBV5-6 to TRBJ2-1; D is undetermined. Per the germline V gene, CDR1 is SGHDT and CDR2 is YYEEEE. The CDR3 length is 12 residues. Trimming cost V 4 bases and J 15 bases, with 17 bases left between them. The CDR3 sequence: CASSRVTETPFF. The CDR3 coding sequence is TGTGCCAGCAGCAGGGTTACCGAAACTCCGTTCTTC.

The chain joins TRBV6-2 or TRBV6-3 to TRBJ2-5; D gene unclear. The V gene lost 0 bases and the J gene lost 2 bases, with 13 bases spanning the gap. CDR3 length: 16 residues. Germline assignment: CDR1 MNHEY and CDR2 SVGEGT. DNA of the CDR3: TGTGCCAGCAGTTACTCGGGTCGTTTGGCACAAGAGACCCAGTACTTC. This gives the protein CASSYSGRLAQETQYF.

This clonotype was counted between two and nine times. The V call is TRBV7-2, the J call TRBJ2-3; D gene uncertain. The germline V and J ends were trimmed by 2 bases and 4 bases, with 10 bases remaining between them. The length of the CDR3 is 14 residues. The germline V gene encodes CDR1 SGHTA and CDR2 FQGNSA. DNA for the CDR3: TGTGCCAGCAGCTTACAAGGGTTGGCAGATACGCAGTATTTT. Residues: CASSLQGLADTQYF.

The CDR3 DNA reads as TGTGCCAGCAGGTACGGACGGGGTGGACAGCCCCAGCATTTT. Its protein product is CASRYGRGGQPQHF. This sequence joins TRBV12-3 or TRBV12-4 and TRBJ1-5; no firm D call. This CDR3 region has 14 residues. The ends were cut back, 6 bases at V and 7 bases at J, with 16 bases in the middle.

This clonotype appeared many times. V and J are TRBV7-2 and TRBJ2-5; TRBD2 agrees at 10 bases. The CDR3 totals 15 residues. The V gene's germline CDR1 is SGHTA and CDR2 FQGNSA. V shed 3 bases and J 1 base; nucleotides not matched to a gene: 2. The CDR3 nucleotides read TGTGCCAGCAGCTTCACTAGCGGGACCCAAGAGACCCAGTACTTC. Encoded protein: CASSFTSGTQETQYF.

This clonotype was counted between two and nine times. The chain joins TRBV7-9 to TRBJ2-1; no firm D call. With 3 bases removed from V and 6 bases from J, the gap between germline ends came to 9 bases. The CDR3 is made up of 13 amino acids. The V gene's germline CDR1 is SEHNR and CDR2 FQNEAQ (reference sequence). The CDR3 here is CASSFSIRNEQFF. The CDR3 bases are TGTGCCAGCAGCTTTTCGATTCGCAATGAGCAGTTCTTC.

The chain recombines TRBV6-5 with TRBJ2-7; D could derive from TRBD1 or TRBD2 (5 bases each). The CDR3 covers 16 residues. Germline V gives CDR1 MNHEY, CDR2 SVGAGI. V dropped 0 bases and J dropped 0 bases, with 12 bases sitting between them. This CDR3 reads CASSYSTAGSSYEQYF. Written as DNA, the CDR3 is TGTGCCAGCAGTTACTCGACAGCAGGGAGCTCCTACGAGCAGTACTTC.

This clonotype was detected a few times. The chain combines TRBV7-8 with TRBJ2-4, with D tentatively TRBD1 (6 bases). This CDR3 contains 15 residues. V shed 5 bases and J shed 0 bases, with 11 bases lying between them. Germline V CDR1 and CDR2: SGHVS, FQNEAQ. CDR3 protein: CASSQGMLAKNIQYF. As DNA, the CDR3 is TGTGCCAGCAGCCAGGGGATGCTAGCCAAAAACATTCAGTACTTC. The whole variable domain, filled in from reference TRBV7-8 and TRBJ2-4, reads GAGVSQSPRYKVAKRGQDVALRCDPISGHVSLFWYQQALGQGPEFLTYFQNEAQLDKSGLPSDRFFAERPEGSVSTLKIQRTQQEDSAVYLCASSQGMLAKNIQYFGAGTRLSVL.

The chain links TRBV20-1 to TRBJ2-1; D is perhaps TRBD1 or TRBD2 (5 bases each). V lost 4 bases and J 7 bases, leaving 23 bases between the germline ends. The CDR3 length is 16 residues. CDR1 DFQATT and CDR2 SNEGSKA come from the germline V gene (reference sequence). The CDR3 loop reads CSANDWRGAVSNEQFF. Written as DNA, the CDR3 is TGCAGTGCTAACGACTGGCGAGGGGCGGTTAGTAATGAGCAGTTCTTC.

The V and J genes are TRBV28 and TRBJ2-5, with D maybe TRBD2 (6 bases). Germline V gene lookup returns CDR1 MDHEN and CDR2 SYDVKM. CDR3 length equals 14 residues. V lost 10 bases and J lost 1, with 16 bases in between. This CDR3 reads CATQFLATQETQYF. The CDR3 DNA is TGTGCCACCCAATTTCTAGCGACCCAAGAGACCCAGTACTTC.

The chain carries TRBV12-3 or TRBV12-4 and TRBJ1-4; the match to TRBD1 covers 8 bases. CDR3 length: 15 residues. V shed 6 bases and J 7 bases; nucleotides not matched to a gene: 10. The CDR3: CASSFMDREFEKLFF. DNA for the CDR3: TGTGCCAGCAGCTTTATGGACAGGGAGTTTGAAAAACTGTTTTTT.

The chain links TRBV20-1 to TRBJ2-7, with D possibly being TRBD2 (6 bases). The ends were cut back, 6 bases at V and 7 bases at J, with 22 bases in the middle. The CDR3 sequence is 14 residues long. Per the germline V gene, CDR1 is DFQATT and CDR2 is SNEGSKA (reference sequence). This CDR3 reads CSAPRRVGGREQYF. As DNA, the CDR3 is TGCAGTGCCCCTCGGCGGGTGGGGGGAAGGGAGCAGTACTTC.

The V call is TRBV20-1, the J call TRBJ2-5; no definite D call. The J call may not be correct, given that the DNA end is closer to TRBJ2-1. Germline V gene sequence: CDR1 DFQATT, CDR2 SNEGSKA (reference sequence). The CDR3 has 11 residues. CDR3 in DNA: TGCAGTGCTAGTGACCACAATGAGCAGTTCTTC. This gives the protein CSASDHNEQFF.

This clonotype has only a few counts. CDR3 sequence (DNA): TGCGCCAGCAGCTCGGCAGGGGGCGAATCTGGCTACACCTTC. It specifies CASSSAGGESGYTF. The chain couples TRBV5-1 to TRBJ1-2; 8 nucleotides agree with TRBD1. J gave up 7 bases and V 3 bases, and 8 bases lay outside the gene matches. CDR1 and CDR2 from the germline V gene are SGHRS and YFSETQ. This CDR3 spans 14 amino acids.

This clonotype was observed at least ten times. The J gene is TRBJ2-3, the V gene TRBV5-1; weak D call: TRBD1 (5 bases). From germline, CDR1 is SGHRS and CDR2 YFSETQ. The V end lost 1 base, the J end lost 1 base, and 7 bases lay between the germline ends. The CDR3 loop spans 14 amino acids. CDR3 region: CASSLTQGTDTQYF. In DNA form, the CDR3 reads TGCGCCAGCAGCTTGACACAGGGCACAGATACGCAGTATTTT.

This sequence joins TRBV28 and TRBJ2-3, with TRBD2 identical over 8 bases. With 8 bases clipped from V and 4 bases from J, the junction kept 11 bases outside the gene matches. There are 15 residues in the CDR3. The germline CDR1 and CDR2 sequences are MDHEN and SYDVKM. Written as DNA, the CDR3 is TGTGCCAGCTCCTTAAAGCGGGAGATCGCAGATACGCAGTATTTT. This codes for CASSLKREIADTQYF.

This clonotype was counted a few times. Here the CDR3 reads CASSAPGVGTQYF. CDR3 coding DNA: TGTGCCAGCAGCGCCCCAGGGGTTGGGACCCAGTACTTC. The chain employs TRBV12-3 or TRBV12-4 and TRBJ2-5, with D perhaps TRBD1 (6 bases). The V and J ends lost 6 bases and 7 bases respectively, with 15 bases between them. The CDR3 sequence is 13 residues long.

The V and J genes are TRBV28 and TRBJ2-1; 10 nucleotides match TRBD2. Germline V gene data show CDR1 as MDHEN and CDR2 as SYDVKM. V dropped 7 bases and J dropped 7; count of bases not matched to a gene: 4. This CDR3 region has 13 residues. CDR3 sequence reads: CASTLAGENEQFF. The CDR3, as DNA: TGTGCCAGCACCCTAGCGGGAGAGAATGAGCAGTTCTTC.

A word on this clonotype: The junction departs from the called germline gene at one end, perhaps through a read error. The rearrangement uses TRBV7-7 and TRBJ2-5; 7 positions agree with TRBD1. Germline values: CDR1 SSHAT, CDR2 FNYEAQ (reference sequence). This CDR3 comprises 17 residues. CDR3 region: CASSRFLDREGQETQYF. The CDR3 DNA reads TGTGCTAGCAGCCGTTTCCTCGACAGGGAAGGCCAAGAGACCCAGTACTTC. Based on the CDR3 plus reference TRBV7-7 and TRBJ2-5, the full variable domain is GAGVSQSPRYKVTKRGQDVTLRCDPISSHATLYWYQQALGQGPEFLTYFNYEAQPDKSGLPSDRFSAERPEGSISTLTIQRTEQRDSAMYRCASSRFLDREGQETQYFGPGTRLLVL.